This T cell receptor (beta chain) was sequenced in a study of patients with pleural tuberculosis. MiXCR, run by TCRdb on the reads, gives a single entry per CDR3 protein. The sample yields around 54,000 distinct CDR3 sequences, 6% to 9.5% seen once. This clonotype has at least ten counts. The CDR3 has 13 residues. CDR1 MDHEN and CDR2 SYDVKM come from the germline V gene. V dropped 8 bases and J dropped 2 bases, with 12 bases sitting between them. This receptor was obtained from a human donor with pleural tuberculosis. V gene TRBV28 combines with J gene TRBJ1-2; D uncertain. The chain's CDR3 is CASSRAGNYGYTF. The CDR3 coding sequence is TGTGCCAGCTCTCGAGCGGGAAACTATGGCTACACCTTC.